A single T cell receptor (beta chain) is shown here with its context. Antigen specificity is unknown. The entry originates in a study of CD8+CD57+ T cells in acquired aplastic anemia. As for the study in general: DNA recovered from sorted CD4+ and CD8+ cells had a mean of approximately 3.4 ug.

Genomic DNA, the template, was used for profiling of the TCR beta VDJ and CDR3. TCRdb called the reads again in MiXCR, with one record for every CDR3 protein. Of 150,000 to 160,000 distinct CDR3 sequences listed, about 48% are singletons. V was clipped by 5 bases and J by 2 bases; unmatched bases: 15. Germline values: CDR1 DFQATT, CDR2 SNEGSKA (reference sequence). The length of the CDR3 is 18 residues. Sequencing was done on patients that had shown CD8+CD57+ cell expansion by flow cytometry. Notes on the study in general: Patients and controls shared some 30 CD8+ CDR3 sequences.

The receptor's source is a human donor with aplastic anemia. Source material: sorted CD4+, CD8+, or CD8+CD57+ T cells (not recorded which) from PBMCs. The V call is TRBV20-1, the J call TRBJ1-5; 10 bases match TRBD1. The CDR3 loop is CSAVGEDRGISGNQPQHF. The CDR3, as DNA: TGCAGTGCTGTGGGGGAGGACAGGGGGATTTCGGGCAATCAGCCCCAGCATTTT.